Following are 19 T cell receptor beta chains from one sample sequenced in a study of shared T cell receptors in the human thymus (dated by TCRdb to about 2021). The library was made by the immunoSEQ multiplex PCR assay. TCRdb mirrors the immuneACCESS table, restricted to in-frame sequences. Some clones are absent from its copies; in checked studies, under half trace to an unresolved V gene, and the reason for the others is unknown. Across this sample there are some 760,000 clones, with over 75% seen only once. Of the sample, around 0.0099% is held by the ten largest clones. The data also belong to a second study, concerning human thymus T cells.

The sequencing sample was made of thymocytes. The receptors derive from a girl younger than two with a congenital heart defect. Donor details come from another sample of the same person, matched by shared clones.

The chain links TRBV28 to TRBJ1-5, with 12 bases that match TRBD1. The junction had 12 bases not matched to a gene; V was cut back by 7 bases and J by 5 bases. CDR1 is MDHEN, CDR2 SYDVKM, per germline. The CDR3 extends over 17 amino acids. The CDR3 nucleotides are TGTGCCAGCATATCACCGGGACAGGGGGCCGGGGATCAGCCCCAGCATTTT. It encodes CASISPGQGAGDQPQHF.

This clone has a handful of counts. This rearrangement joins TRBV7-9 to TRBJ1-5, with 8 bases that match TRBD1. The CDR3 contains 17 residues. With 5 bases clipped from V and 3 bases from J, the junction kept 12 bases outside the gene matches. Germline-derived CDR1 and CDR2 are SEHNR and FQNEAQ (reference sequence). Here the CDR3 reads CASSGNIGTGHNQPQHF. The CDR3 coding sequence is TGTGCCAGCAGCGGCAACATCGGGACAGGTCACAATCAGCCCCAGCATTTT.

This clone was detected only a few times. The V call is TRBV5-1, the J call TRBJ2-3; TRBD2 aligns across 13 bases. This CDR3 is 20 amino acids long. J gave up 1 base and V 0 bases, and 11 bases lay outside the gene matches. Germline loops: CDR1 SGHRS, CDR2 YFSETQ. The CDR3 nucleotides are TGCGCCAGCAGCTTGGAACTACTAGCGGGGGGGCAGAAGGGCACAGATACGCAGTATTTT. Amino acids: CASSLELLAGGQKGTDTQYF.

V gene TRBV7-2 combines with J gene TRBJ2-1, with a tentative D call TRBD2 (5 bases). Germline V lookup: CDR1 SGHTA, CDR2 FQGNSA. This CDR3 is 13 amino acids long. Trimming removed 5 bases at V and 4 bases at J, with 9 bases between. The CDR3 DNA is TGTGCCAGCAGCCCTGGCGGGTACAATGAGCAGTTCTTC. It is translated as CASSPGGYNEQFF.

This chain joins TRBV6-5 and TRBJ2-4; possibly TRBD1 for D (5 bases). This CDR3 is 11 amino acids long. Germline V gene lookup returns CDR1 MNHEY and CDR2 SVGAGI. V lost 2 bases and J 9 bases, leaving 5 bases between the germline ends. In nucleotides, the CDR3 is TGTGCCAGCAGTTACCAGGGCATTCAGTACTTC. It specifies CASSYQGIQYF.

V and J are TRBV5-6 and TRBJ1-4, with TRBD1 as a possible D gene (5 bases). The CDR3 is 18 amino acids. Germline V CDR1 and CDR2: SGHDT, YYEEEE. V was clipped by 7 bases and J by 8 bases, with 30 bases between them. The DNA of the CDR3 is TGTGCCAGCGGGAGGTGGAGGGGACGGGTTTCAATCAAGGAAAAACTGTTTTTT. Its protein product is CASGRWRGRVSIKEKLFF.

This chain links TRBV15 with TRBJ1-5; 7 nucleotides match TRBD1. Germline-derived CDR1 and CDR2 are LNHNV and YYDKDF (reference sequence). The CDR3 consists of 15 residues. The J segment lost 4 bases and the V segment lost 0 bases, leaving 3 bases of the junction unmatched. Here the CDR3 reads CATSRDGQANQPQHF. In nucleotides, the CDR3 is TGTGCCACCAGCAGAGACGGACAGGCAAATCAGCCCCAGCATTTT.

The CDR3 sequence: CASSFTGDWGGSPLHF. CDR3 sequence (DNA): TGTGCCAGCAGCTTCACAGGGGATTGGGGTGGATCACCCCTCCACTTT. V and J are TRBV7-9 and TRBJ1-6; 7 nucleotides line up with TRBD1. The CDR3 has 16 amino acids. Germline trimming cut 3 bases from V and 10 bases from J; bases unmatched to any gene: 12. The germline gives CDR1 SEHNR, CDR2 FQNEAQ (reference sequence).

The chain carries TRBV4-1 and TRBJ1-6; 8 positions match TRBD1. Germline V gives CDR1 MGHRA, CDR2 YSYEKL. The V gene end was trimmed by 4 bases and the J gene end by 0 bases; junction bases not matched to a gene: 11. The CDR3 has 19 amino acids. The CDR3 DNA is TGCGCCAGCAGCCGACTCTTACAGGGGGTCCGCTCCTATAATTCACCCCTCCACTTT. As protein: CASSRLLQGVRSYNSPLHF.

The gene calls are TRBV4-1 and TRBJ2-4, with 14 bases that match TRBD2. Looked up from germline, CDR1 is MGHRA and CDR2 is YSYEKL. CDR3 length: 21 residues. The J segment lost 0 bases and the V segment lost 3 bases, leaving 13 bases of the junction unmatched. CDR3 protein: CASSHLPGLAGGSLAKNIQYF. The CDR3 bases are TGCGCCAGCAGCCACCTCCCCGGACTAGCGGGGGGTAGCCTAGCCAAAAACATTCAGTACTTC.

The V gene is TRBV7-2, the J gene TRBJ2-3; 8 bases match TRBD2. The germline gives CDR1 SGHTA, CDR2 FQGNSA. V shed 7 bases, J shed 0 bases, and the junction held 0 bases outside the gene matches. This CDR3 has 13 amino acids. In DNA form, the CDR3 reads TGTGCCAGCAAGCGGGGGAGCACAGATACGCAGTATTTT. It codes for CASKRGSTDTQYF.

This chain joins TRBV6-5 and TRBJ2-7, with D hard to call. The CDR3 is 13 amino acids. The ends were cut back, 2 bases at V and 6 bases at J, with 11 bases in the middle. Germline loops: CDR1 MNHEY, CDR2 SVGAGI. In DNA form, the CDR3 reads TGTGCCAGCAGTTACGGAGTCAGTGGCGAGCAGTACTTC. Translation: CASSYGVSGEQYF.

About this clone: A read error may account for a junction end that differs from germline. V is TRBV5-1 and J is TRBJ2-7; 9 nucleotides line up with TRBD2. The germline V gene encodes CDR1 SGHRS and CDR2 YFSETQ. The CDR3 sequence is 14 residues long. The CDR3 bases are TGCGCCAGCAGCTTGGAGACTAGCGGCGAAAAAACTTCCTTC. This encodes CASSLETSGEKTSF.

The chain's CDR3 is CASTNTGAVNTEAFF. The CDR3 region has the DNA TGTGCCAGTACCAACACAGGGGCGGTGAACACTGAAGCTTTCTTT. V gene TRBV19 combines with J gene TRBJ1-1; 7 bases agree with TRBD1. The CDR3 contains 15 residues. Germline CDR1 LNHDA, CDR2 SQIVND (reference sequence). The V and J ends lost 7 bases and 0 bases, in that order; junction bases with no gene match: 8.

The V gene is TRBV12-5, the J gene TRBJ1-4; the match to TRBD1 covers 10 bases. The V gene's germline CDR1 is LGHNT and CDR2 FRNRAP. V dropped 1 base and J dropped 7; count of bases not matched to a gene: 9. The CDR3 consists of 17 residues. The CDR3 loop reads CASGLARSDRGPEKLFF. In DNA, the CDR3 is TGTGCTAGTGGTTTGGCCCGATCCGACAGGGGGCCTGAAAAACTGTTTTTT. The full variable domain, with the rest looked up from reference TRBV12-5 and TRBJ1-4, is DARVTQTPRHKVTEMGQEVTMRCQPILGHNTVFWYRQTMMQGLELLAYFRNRAPLDDSGMPKDRFSAEMPDATLATLKIQPSEPRDSAVYFCASGLARSDRGPEKLFFGSGTQLSVL.

This clone appeared a few times. This rearrangement joins TRBV5-5 to TRBJ1-1; D unresolved. CDR3 length equals 12 residues. Germline CDR1 reads SGHKS; CDR2 reads YYEKEE (reference sequence). With 4 bases removed from V and 6 bases from J, the gap between germline ends came to 10 bases. The CDR3 DNA follows: TGTGCCAGCAGCCCCCGACACCCTGAAGCTTTCTTT. This gives the protein CASSPRHPEAFF.

The chain uses TRBV4-1 and TRBJ2-5; 8 bases align to TRBD2. The J segment lost 2 bases and the V segment lost 5 bases, leaving 10 bases of the junction unmatched. CDR3 length equals 16 residues. Germline lookup yields CDR1 MGHRA and CDR2 YSYEKL. In DNA, the CDR3 is TGCGCCAGCAGCTCCCTCGGGGAGCGGGGGCAAGAGACCCAGTACTTC. Amino acids: CASSSLGERGQETQYF.

V usage is TRBV30 and J usage is TRBJ1-2; TRBD1 matches at 7 bases. Trimming took 3 bases from V and 5 from J; bases not matched to a gene: 15. This CDR3 has 16 amino acids. Germline V lookup: CDR1 GTSNPN, CDR2 SVGIG (reference sequence). The CDR3 loop reads CAWSPLTTGLGYGYTF. The DNA for the CDR3 is TGTGCCTGGAGCCCTTTAACGACAGGGCTGGGTTATGGCTACACCTTC.

CDR3 sequence: CASSESKIGTTINEQFF. The CDR3 DNA is TGCGCCAGCAGTGAGTCAAAAATCGGGACTACCATCAATGAGCAGTTCTTC. This rearrangement joins TRBV10-2 to TRBJ2-1; TRBD2 aligns across 7 bases. This CDR3 is 17 amino acids long. CDR1 is WSHSY and CDR2 is SAAADI in the germline V gene. With 0 bases clipped from V and 6 bases from J, the junction kept 11 bases outside the gene matches.